Shown below are 14 T cell receptor beta chains from a single sample sequenced in a study of regulatory T cells in long-lasting Graves disease. iRepertoire HTBI primers and Arm-PCR of CDR3 regions built TCR beta libraries. TCRdb reprocessed the multiplex PCR reads with MiXCR, giving one entry per CDR3 protein. The sample records roughly 440,000 distinct CDR3 sequences, 16% being singletons. Time point denoted: newly diagnosed GD, antithyroid drugs for less than 3 months. The authors made the TCR library using RNA they extracted from PBMCs. The same sample was also used in a study of T cells in Graves' hyperthyroidism and ophthalmopathy.

Sequences were derived from peripheral blood mononuclear cells (PBMCs), sampled at new diagnosis, from a patient treated with antithyroid drugs. Receptors were obtained from a woman between 18 and 29 years old with Graves disease.

This clonotype was seen repeatedly, ten times or more. This chain links TRBV27 with TRBJ1-2, with a weak D call TRBD1 (5 bases). V shed 4 bases and J shed 4 bases, with 13 bases lying between them. CDR1 is MNHEY, CDR2 SMNVEV, per germline (reference sequence). There are 14 residues in the CDR3. In DNA form, the CDR3 reads TGTGCCAGCAGTTCGGCCGACAGACTCTATGGCTACACCTTC. Amino acid sequence: CASSSADRLYGYTF.

This clonotype was detected a few times. This rearrangement joins TRBV7-3 to TRBJ1-1, with unresolved D. Germline CDR1 reads SGHTA; CDR2 reads FQGTGA. The V end lost 1 base, the J end lost 2 bases, and 11 bases lay between the germline ends. The CDR3 is made up of 15 amino acids. CDR3: CASSLNPDPNTEAFF. CDR3 nucleotides: TGTGCCAGCAGCTTAAATCCGGATCCTAACACTGAAGCTTTCTTT.

This clonotype has a handful of counts. This rearrangement joins TRBV5-8 to TRBJ1-3, with unresolved D. The V gene lost 1 base and the J gene lost 0 bases, with 8 bases spanning the gap. Per germline, CDR1 SGHTS and CDR2 YDEGEE. CDR3 length: 15 amino acids. The CDR3 coding sequence is TGTGCCAGCAGCTTGTATAGACACTCTGGAAACACCATATATTTT. Translating gives CASSLYRHSGNTIYF.

This clonotype was counted at least ten times. This rearrangement joins TRBV20-1 to TRBJ2-7; TRBD2 might be the D (5 bases). Germline CDR1 reads DFQATT; CDR2 reads SNEGSKA (reference sequence). Trimming took off 2 bases at V and 2 bases at J, with 10 bases between the two ends. The CDR3 runs 13 residues. The CDR3 reads CSARLPGTYEQYF. The CDR3 DNA follows: TGCAGTGCTAGACTACCGGGAACCTACGAGCAGTACTTC.

This clonotype was observed many times. J is TRBJ2-3 and V is TRBV28; 8 bases are shared with TRBD1. Looked up from germline, CDR1 is MDHEN and CDR2 is SYDVKM. J gave up 7 bases and V 2 bases, and 5 bases lay outside the gene matches. The CDR3 runs 14 residues. CDR3 in amino acids: CASSLAGTGHTQYF. CDR3 in DNA: TGTGCCAGCAGTTTAGCTGGGACAGGTCATACGCAGTATTTT.

The CDR3 DNA is TGTGCCAGCAGAACTGCTCCGTACTTC. It codes for CASRTAPYF. The chain uses TRBV6-1 and TRBJ2-7, with D hard to call. The V gene lost 6 bases and the J gene lost 12 bases, with 9 bases spanning the gap. Germline CDR1 is MNHNS and CDR2 is SASEGT. CDR3 length equals 9 residues.

In its sample, this clonotype was seen many times. CDR3 DNA: TGTGCCAGCAGACCCCCCATACCCACGGGCACCGGGGAGCTGTTTTTT. Translating it yields CASRPPIPTGTGELFF. The rearrangement uses TRBV7-9 and TRBJ2-2; D is unclear. Germline lookup yields CDR1 SEHNR and CDR2 FQNEAQ (reference sequence). The CDR3 runs 16 residues. V dropped 6 bases and J dropped 4 bases, with 18 bases sitting between them.

This clonotype was seen a handful of times. The CDR3 sequence is CASSLSGRAPHEQYF. CDR3 DNA sequence: TGTGCCAGCAGCCTTAGCGGGAGGGCCCCCCACGAGCAGTACTTC. The V and J genes are TRBV12-3 or TRBV12-4 and TRBJ2-7; 11 positions agree with TRBD2. With V trimmed by 6 bases and J by 5 bases, 9 bases remained unmatched. The length of the CDR3 is 15 residues.

In this sample, this clonotype turned up a few times. The chain has TRBV27 and TRBJ1-2, with 7 bases lining up with TRBD1. The CDR3 spans 15 residues. Trimming at V came to 2 bases and at J to 4 bases, leaving 7 bases not matched to a gene. Germline assignment: CDR1 MNHEY and CDR2 SMNVEV (reference sequence). The CDR3 nucleotides are TGTGCCAGCAGTTTAGGAGGGGGCGTGGTCTATGGCTACACCTTC. This sequence encodes CASSLGGGVVYGYTF.

This clonotype occurred many times. V is TRBV20-1 and J is TRBJ2-1, with 9 bases matching TRBD2. The CDR3 length is 16 residues. J gave up 0 bases and V 5 bases, and 8 bases lay outside the gene matches. The germline gives CDR1 DFQATT, CDR2 SNEGSKA (reference sequence). The CDR3 loop reads CSALLAGPSSYNEQFF. The CDR3 nucleotides are TGCAGTGCTTTACTAGCGGGCCCGAGCTCCTACAATGAGCAGTTCTTC.

The gene calls are TRBV7-2 and TRBJ2-5; the D is unclear. Germline lookup yields CDR1 SGHTA and CDR2 FQGNSA. CDR3 length: 13 residues. V was shortened by 3 bases and J by 11 bases, with 16 bases between the two germline ends. CDR3 sequence reads: CASSFGRYNEQYF. The CDR3 DNA follows: TGTGCCAGCAGCTTCGGCAGGTACAATGAGCAGTACTTC.

This clonotype occurred many times. The chain is built from TRBV4-3 and TRBJ2-7; D possibly uses TRBD1 or TRBD2 (6 bases each). This CDR3 is 14 amino acids long. Deletions cut 0 bases from V and 6 bases from J, with 12 bases between. CDR1 and CDR2 from the germline V gene are LGHNA and YSLEER. CDR3 nucleotide sequence: TGCGCCAGCAGCCAAGATGAGGGGGGCGGCGAGCAGTACTTC. The encoded protein is CASSQDEGGGEQYF.

At least ten counts were recorded for this clonotype. The chain recombines TRBV6-5 with TRBJ1-5; no definite D call. From germline, CDR1 is MNHEY and CDR2 SVGAGI. V was shortened by 2 bases and J by 4 bases, with 6 bases between the two germline ends. This CDR3 has 13 amino acids. CDR3 nucleotide sequence: TGTGCCAGCAGTTACGATGGTAATCAGCCCCAGCATTTT. This gives the protein CASSYDGNQPQHF.

Ten or more counts support this clonotype. The chain employs TRBV7-9 and TRBJ2-3; D is unresolved. CDR1 and CDR2 (germline): SEHNR, FQNEAQ (reference sequence). Trimming removed 8 bases from V and 4 bases from J, with 10 bases in between. This CDR3 region has 12 residues. CDR3 region: CASAELADTQYF. The DNA for the CDR3 is TGTGCCAGCGCGGAGCTTGCAGATACGCAGTATTTT.